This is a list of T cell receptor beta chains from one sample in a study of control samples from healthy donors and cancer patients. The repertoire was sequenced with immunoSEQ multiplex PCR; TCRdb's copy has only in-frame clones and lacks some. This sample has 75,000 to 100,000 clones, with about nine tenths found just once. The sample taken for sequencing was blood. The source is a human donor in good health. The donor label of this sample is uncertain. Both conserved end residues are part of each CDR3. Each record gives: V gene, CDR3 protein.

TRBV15	CATSRDPSGMETQYF
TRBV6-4	CASATSGEDTQYF
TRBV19	CASTPGTAWGEKLFF
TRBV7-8	CASSLATDTQYF
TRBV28	CASKSGGELDTQYF
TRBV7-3	CASSLTRNTEAFF
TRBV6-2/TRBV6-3	CASSGRTAYNEQFF
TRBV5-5	CASSGTGALQPQHF
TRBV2	CASGRDSQPQHF
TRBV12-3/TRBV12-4	CASSFDRTDTQYF
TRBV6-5	CASTLSRPWNTEAFF
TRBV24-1	CATSVTGNYGYTF
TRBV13	CASSSGLAEITDTQYF
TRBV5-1	CASSLAGAEKLFF
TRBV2	CASRGAETYNSPLHF
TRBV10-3	CAIRVTSGETDTQYF
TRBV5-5	CASSFLQGSPEAFF